This entry is about one T cell receptor beta chain. What it recognizes is unknown. Donors had nominal health at sampling but likely had unrecorded immune exposures. This sample was included in a study of cytomegalovirus exposure and HLA in healthy donors. Study background: Around 86 million unique TCRs, all from HLA-typed donors, were included in an early release of the data.

Trimming cost V 2 bases and J 7 bases; bases outside gene matches: 18. The CDR3 runs 21 residues. The germline CDR1 and CDR2 sequences are MNHEY and SMNVEV (reference sequence). Study-level points and caveats: Among the most significant clusters, several appeared linked to common viral pathogens in a later analysis. Most of the TCR beta V segments (in an earlier analysis) were productive either about 87% or about 30% of the time.

The PCR used 60 Vbeta and 13 Jbeta primers. Data came from immunoSEQ multiplex PCR; TCRdb stores just in-frame clones and leaves some out. The data hold over 110,000 clones, with about 80% observed a single time. Sequenced input: PBMCs. The sequence derives from a woman in her thirties or forties in good health and CMV-seropositive. The chain is built from TRBV27 and TRBJ2-1, with 15 nucleotides matching TRBD2. DNA of the CDR3: TGTGCCAGCAGTTTAACCCCTTACCGGACTAGCGGGAGGGCCATCGGGAATGAGCAGTTCTTC. This translates into CASSLTPYRTSGRAIGNEQFF.